This passage covers 2 T cell receptor beta chains from one sample sequenced in a study of OX40 agonist ivuxolimab in advanced cancers. Profiled with immunoSEQ multiplex PCR; TCRdb holds only in-frame clones, not every one. The table shows about 66,000 clones, with about 90% occurring only once. The source material was CD4+ or CD8+ T cells sorted from blood, sampled in a trial of the OX40 agonist ivuxolimab. These receptor sequences come from an adult with an advanced solid tumor such as melanoma, head and neck, liver or kidney cancer.

The chain joins TRBV30 to TRBJ1-5; D is undetermined. The CDR3 is made up of 12 amino acids. Germline lookup yields CDR1 GTSNPN and CDR2 SVGIG (reference sequence). The germline V and J ends were trimmed by 2 bases and 0 bases, with 2 bases remaining between them. The CDR3 loop reads CAWSSSNQPQHF. CDR3 DNA sequence: TGTGCCTGGAGTAGTAGCAATCAGCCCCAGCATTTT.

The V gene is TRBV27, the J gene TRBJ1-6, with TRBD1 as a possible D gene (6 bases). The CDR3 is 16 residues long. V was shortened by 6 bases and J by 7 bases, with 19 bases between the two germline ends. Looked up from germline, CDR1 is MNHEY and CDR2 is SMNVEV (reference sequence). The chain's CDR3 is CASRAAPTGYNSPLHF. DNA of the CDR3: TGTGCCAGCAGAGCCGCCCCCACAGGGTACAATTCACCCCTCCACTTT.